This T cell receptor beta chain is drawn from a study of T cell responses to AZD1222 COVID-19 vaccine (dated by TCRdb to about 2021). For the wider study: Because spike-specific TCR depth and breadth did not differ between the two schedules, AZD1222 recipients who got a second dose at roughly 4 weeks were pooled with those who got a second dose at roughly 12 weeks. TCR sequencing covered 233 trial participants: roughly 200 given two doses of AZD1222 and 26 given two doses of MenACWY control vaccine. Enrollment into the trials was organized by age into subgroups of 18-55, 56-69 and 70-plus years, and those subgroups contained approximately 150, 30 and 60 TCR-sequenced participants, respectively.

What this sample's time point label stands for: baseline before first vaccination. Vaccinee samples were obtained from the UK trials COV001 and COV002, which included a single-blind randomized controlled phase 2/3 trial of AZD1222 (ChAdOx1 nCoV-19) in healthy adults. Trial participant PBMC samples were collected at day 0 and day 28 after the second dose for TCRbeta chain sequencing. The CDR3 regions of human TCRbeta chains were analyzed by immunosequencing. The original pipeline was this. TCRs in the repertoires were compared against a reference library of SARS-CoV-2-specific TCRs that had been generated with the MIRA antigen-specificity platform. Breadth meant the fraction of unique TCRs that were SARS-CoV-2-associated, whereas depth meant the fraction of total T cells that were SARS-CoV-2-associated. Each spike-specific TCR was assigned to its reactive spike region and to a CD4 or CD8 class using the MIRA data. Log10-transformed breadth and depth values were compared by one-way ANOVA with Sidak's multiple comparisons tests. In TCRdb, the immuneACCESS table is reduced to in-frame sequences with V and J assigned. These tables do not hold every clone; where another copy was compared, an unresolved V gene accounts for under half, and the others remain unexplained. For V, J and clone size, that table is used; D and trimming come from the DNA. This sample gives 150,000 or so clones in total; 89% of them show up just once. The top ten clones comprise about 5% of the sample.

Reading the germline V gene gives CDR1 MDHEN and CDR2 SYDVKM. The CDR3 goes from the cysteine to the phenylalanine over 16 residues. This entry keeps only the CDR3 DNA: 48 bases, framed from base 1. Between the V and J ends, shortened by 5 bases and 4 bases respectively, the junction contains 20 bases. Study-wide findings and limitations: Only a handful of AZD1222 recipients were SARS-CoV-2 seropositive at baseline, limiting conclusions about previously exposed vaccinees. Reportedly, close to half of the unique spike-specific TCRs recognized epitopes lying outside the regions that are mutated in the B.1.351 and B.1.1.7 variants. The 56-69-year group was small, and its depth increase did not reach significance, likely because of low power. A significant rise in spike-specific TCR breadth and depth was observed after two AZD1222 doses relative to day 0 and relative to MenACWY recipients. No day 14 peak-response samples were available, so repertoires were characterized only after the peak T cell response. Participants were mostly white British and included more females than males, and it was suggested by the authors that clonal diversity may have been underestimated. CD4 TCRs associated with the vaccine covered the entire spike protein, and the dominant responses were in regions 160-218 and 743-854.

On this clone: Its antigen remains undetermined. There are no base qualities to consult, and no much larger clone falls within one base.

The source is an adult in good health. This chain is built from TRBV28 and TRBJ2-5; the D call is possibly TRBD1 or TRBD2, each sharing 5 bases. Source: peripheral blood, taken on day 0 of AZD1222 vaccination. The CDR3 reads CASSPRRVGGRETQYF. The DNA is as follows: TGTGCCAGCAGTCCACGACGCGTTGGGGGTAGAGAGACCCAGTACTTC.